These T cell receptor beta chains were read from a single sample in a study of regulatory T cells in long-lasting Graves disease. TCRdb passed the multiplex PCR reads through MiXCR, listing each CDR3 protein once. There are 350,000 to 450,000 distinct CDR3 sequences in the sample; approximately 16% occur only once, and about 7.6% lies in the top ten. These records were also assigned to another study, of T cells in Graves' hyperthyroidism and ophthalmopathy.

The sample consisted of peripheral blood mononuclear cells (PBMCs), taken at new diagnosis, from a patient treated with antithyroid drugs. Every receptor here comes from a woman aged 40 to 55 with Graves disease. The CDR3 runs from the conserved cysteine through the conserved F or W. Fields, in order: J gene, D gene, clone size, V gene, CDR3 length, CDR3 protein, CDR3 DNA. D genes are given only for firm matches. A row's size may be missing; if present it is once, few, many or a size class.

>TRBJ2-5|TRBD2|.|TRBV20-1|14
CSAGKRGVQETQYF
TGCAGTGCTGGAAAGCGGGGAGTGCAAGAGACCCAGTACTTC
>TRBJ2-1|.|few|TRBV5-1|23
CASSWVGQGMSSGRFELYNEQFF
TGCGCCAGCAGCTGGGTGGGACAGGGTATGTCTAGCGGGAGATTCGAGCTCTACAATGAGCAGTTCTTC
>TRBJ2-1|TRBD2|many|TRBV7-2|15
CASSLERDPYNEQFF
TGTGCCAGCAGCCTAGAGCGGGATCCCTACAATGAGCAGTTCTTC
>TRBJ1-2|.|many|TRBV27|16
CASSLFPQQGNYGYTF
TGTGCCAGCAGTTTATTTCCCCAACAGGGTAACTATGGCTACACCTTC
>TRBJ1-3|TRBD1|few|TRBV6-1|14
CASSLTGVENTIYF
TGTGCCAGCAGCCTGACAGGGGTTGAAAACACCATATATTTT
>TRBJ1-1|.|few|TRBV5-1|18
CASSLSWRSEGVGTEAFF
TGCGCCAGCAGCTTGTCGTGGCGTTCAGAGGGGGTAGGTACTGAAGCTTTCTTT
>TRBJ1-3|.|many|TRBV28|16
CASSRDNNFSGNTIYF
TGTGCCAGCAGTCGGGACAACAACTTCTCTGGAAACACCATATATTTT
>TRBJ2-2|.|.|TRBV5-6|17
CASSLYGAGTDTGELFF
TGTGCCAGCAGCTTGTACGGGGCGGGGACCGACACCGGGGAGCTGTTTTTT
>TRBJ1-1|.|many|TRBV4-1|14
CASSPGPRNTEAFF
TGCGCCAGCAGTCCGGGACCGCGGAACACTGAAGCTTTCTTT
>TRBJ2-1|TRBD2|many|TRBV12-3/TRBV12-4|13
CASSSFRGGEQFF
TGTGCCAGCAGTTCCTTCCGGGGGGGCGAGCAGTTCTTC
>TRBJ2-6|.|many|TRBV27|16
CASSPPGLSGANVLTF
TGTGCCAGCAGCCCCCCCGGGCTCAGCGGGGCCAACGTCCTGACTTTC
>TRBJ2-1|.|.|TRBV2|12
CASSGNYNEQLF
TGTGCCAGCAGTGGTAACTACAATGAGCAGCTCTTC
>TRBJ1-3|.|few|TRBV30|15
CAWTQGTDSGNTIYF
TGTGCCTGGACTCAAGGGACGGACTCTGGAAACACCATATATTTT
>TRBJ2-7|.|few|TRBV7-9|15
CASTFSRLGGGEQYF
TGTGCCAGCACCTTTTCCCGGCTTGGCGGAGGAGAGCAGTACTTC
>TRBJ1-1|.|.|TRBV6-9|14
CASSYERQNTEAFF
TGTGCCAGCAGTTACGAACGCCAGAACACTGAAGCTTTCTTT
>TRBJ1-1|.|many|TRBV11-2|14
CASSSLQGNTEAFF
TGTGCCAGCAGCTCACTACAGGGGAACACTGAAGCTTTCTTT
>TRBJ2-4|.|few|TRBV12-5|16
CASAPQGTLGQNIQYF
TGTGCTAGTGCTCCCCAGGGCACCCTAGGCCAAAACATTCAGTACTTC
>TRBJ2-2|TRBD2|many|TRBV12-3/TRBV12-4|17
CASSLSLAGFDTGELFF
TGTGCCAGCAGTTTATCTCTAGCGGGATTTGACACCGGGGAGCTGTTTTTT
>TRBJ2-6|.|few|TRBV27|22
CASSLFSITGRVKSSGANVLTF
TGTGCCAGCAGTTTATTTTCCATAACGGGCAGGGTCAAAAGCTCTGGGGCCAACGTCCTGACTTTC
>TRBJ1-5|TRBD1|few|TRBV28|15
CASRSTGVSNQPQHF
TGTGCCAGCAGATCTACAGGGGTGAGCAATCAGCCCCAGCATTTT
>TRBJ2-5|TRBD1|many|TRBV20-1|15
CSARSSGTVQETQYF
TGCAGTGCTAGATCCTCCGGGACAGTACAAGAGACCCAGTACTTC
>TRBJ2-5|.|many|TRBV11-2|14
CASSSQGWGGTQYF
TGTGCCAGCAGCTCCCAGGGTTGGGGTGGGACCCAGTACTTC
>TRBJ1-1|TRBD1|few|TRBV28|13
CASSLSTGAEAFF
TGTGCCAGCAGTTTAAGCACAGGGGCTGAAGCTTTCTTT
>TRBJ2-6|.|few|TRBV30|13
CAWNTGGANVLTF
TGTGCCTGGAATACGGGGGGGGCCAACGTCCTGACTTTC
>TRBJ1-2|TRBD1|many|TRBV9|12
CASSGQGPGYTF
TGTGCCAGCAGCGGACAGGGTCCCGGCTACACCTTC
>TRBJ2-7|TRBD1|many|TRBV29-1|13
CSVSDRPSYEQYF
TGCAGCGTATCGGACAGGCCGTCCTACGAGCAGTACTTC
>TRBJ2-5|.|many|TRBV30|11
CAGGQGETQYF
TGTGCCGGAGGGCAGGGGGAGACCCAGTACTTC
>TRBJ2-1|.|.|TRBV9|17
CASSVEKTGSSYNEQFF
TGTGCCAGCAGCGTGGAGAAGACAGGCAGCTCCTACAATGAGCAGTTCTTC
>TRBJ2-1|TRBD1|few|TRBV5-8|13
CASGQQGVGEQFF
TGTGCCAGCGGACAACAGGGGGTTGGTGAGCAGTTCTTC
>TRBJ2-2|.|many|TRBV20-1|16
CSARDLLGPMGGELFF
TGCAGTGCTAGAGATCTTTTGGGACCCATGGGCGGGGAGCTGTTTTTT
>TRBJ2-5|.|.|TRBV28|15
CASSLLTGFQETQYF
TGTGCCAGCAGCCTTTTGACAGGCTTTCAAGAGACCCAGTACTTC
>TRBJ2-7|TRBD2|.|TRBV20-1|16
CSAMTSGRVDFYEQYF
TGCAGTGCAATGACTAGCGGGAGGGTAGATTTCTACGAGCAGTACTTC
>TRBJ2-7|TRBD1|.|TRBV5-1|15
CASSLDSGGPYEQYF
TGCGCCAGCAGCTTGGACTCAGGGGGTCCCTACGAGCAGTACTTC
>TRBJ1-5|.|many|TRBV20-1|13
CSAIQGRNQPQHF
TGCAGTGCTATACAGGGTCGCAATCAGCCCCAGCATTTT
>TRBJ2-7|.|many|TRBV27|14
CASSLAGNSYEQYF
TGTGCCAGCAGTTTAGCGGGAAATAGCTACGAGCAGTACTTC
>TRBJ2-4|.|few|TRBV11-2|19
CASSDLLRARPREHGVQYF
TGTGCCAGCAGCGACCTCCTTCGGGCCCGACCTCGGGAGCATGGGGTTCAGTACTTC
>TRBJ1-5|.|few|TRBV28|15
CASRTYRVSNQPQHF
TGTGCCAGCAGAACCTACAGGGTTAGCAATCAGCCCCAGCATTTT
>TRBJ2-7|.|many|TRBV5-6|13
CASSLETDDEQYF
TGTGCCAGCAGCTTGGAGACCGACGACGAGCAGTACTTC
>TRBJ1-1|.|.|TRBV6-2/TRBV6-3|15
CASKIDGNLLFEQYF
TGTGCCAGCAAAATTGACGGGAACCTACTCTTCGAGCAGTACTTT
>TRBJ1-1|.|.|TRBV7-2|16
CASSSYLKEVDTEAFF
TGTGCCAGCAGCTCCTACCTAAAGGAGGTCGACACTGAAGCTTTCTTT
>TRBJ2-1|.|many|TRBV2|13
CASRSGVSDEQFF
TGTGCCAGCCGATCGGGAGTATCAGATGAGCAGTTCTTC